The 31 T cell receptor beta chains below were found in one sample sequenced in a study of T cells in Graves' hyperthyroidism and ophthalmopathy. Regions amplified from RNA transcripts were the TCR beta CDR3 regions. First-round RT-PCR of the TCR CDR3 relied on the HTBI primer set. MiXCR, applied by TCRdb to the multiplex PCR reads, yields one record per CDR3 protein. Altogether 270,000 or so distinct CDR3 sequences are present, 12% to 15% being singletons, with the ten largest covering over 25%. The specimen was blood. The receptors here all came from a woman aged 50 to 60 with Graves' hyperthyroidism that later progressed to Graves' ophthalmopathy.

The V and J genes are TRBV6-5 and TRBJ1-2; possible D gene TRBD1, 5 bases. CDR1 is MNHEY, CDR2 SVGAGI, per germline. The CDR3 sequence is 14 residues long. V shed 4 bases and J shed 2 bases, with 11 bases lying between them. Written as DNA, the CDR3 is TGTGCCAGCAGTTCTCCTCGACAGAACTATGGCTACACCTTC. It is translated as CASSSPRQNYGYTF.

This clonotype was detected many times. The rearrangement uses TRBV18 and TRBJ1-5; 7 bases are shared with TRBD1. CDR1 is KGHSH and CDR2 is LQKENI in the germline V gene. V gave up 3 bases and J gave up 5 bases; unmatched junction bases: 7. This CDR3 has 15 amino acids. CDR3 coding DNA: TGTGCCAGCTCACCGAAGACAGGGTACGATCAGCCCCAGCATTTT. It codes for CASSPKTGYDQPQHF.

The sample holds many counts of this clonotype. The gene calls are TRBV29-1 and TRBJ2-3; 11 nucleotides agree with TRBD2. Per the germline V gene, CDR1 is SQVTM and CDR2 is ANQGSEA. J was trimmed by 2 bases and V by 6 bases; bases with no gene match: 7. The CDR3 has 15 amino acids. The CDR3 loop reads CSVPTSGSPTDTQYF. CDR3 bases: TGCAGCGTACCCACTAGCGGGAGCCCCACAGATACGCAGTATTTT.

This clonotype has at least ten counts. The J gene is TRBJ2-3, the V gene TRBV20-1, with D perhaps matching TRBD2 (6 bases). There are 15 residues in the CDR3. V was shortened by 3 bases and J by 0 bases, with 13 bases between the two germline ends. The V gene's germline CDR1 is DFQATT and CDR2 SNEGSKA (reference sequence). CDR3 loop: CSASLAEASTDTQYF. The CDR3 DNA sequence: TGCAGTGCTAGTTTAGCGGAAGCTAGCACAGATACGCAGTATTTT.

Details on this clonotype: A single base separates this from a much larger clone, so it may be a read error. V is TRBV29-1 and J is TRBJ2-1; 8 bases agree with TRBD2. Germline V gene lookup returns CDR1 SQVTM and CDR2 ANQGSEA. CDR3 length: 20 amino acids. The CDR3 DNA sequence: TGCAGCGTTGAGGGTTTGCGGGGTCCACCGTCCCTAGCGGGTTACAATGGGCAGTTCTTC. Amino acids: CSVEGLRGPPSLAGYNGQFF.

Ten or more counts support this clonotype. V is TRBV7-9 and J is TRBJ2-5; D is undetermined. Germline V gene sequence: CDR1 SEHNR, CDR2 FQNEAQ (reference sequence). This CDR3 has 12 amino acids. Trimming stripped 7 bases from V and 2 bases from J, with 8 bases between. The CDR3 region is CASMAPQETQYF. The DNA for the CDR3 is TGTGCCAGCATGGCACCTCAAGAGACCCAGTACTTC. The full variable domain, rest sourced from reference TRBV7-9 and TRBJ2-5, is DTGVSQNPRHKITKRGQNVTFRCDPISEHNRLYWYRQTLGQGPEFLTYFQNEAQLEKSRLLSDRFSAERPKGSFSTLEIQRTEQGDSAMYLCASMAPQETQYFGPGTRLLVL.

This clonotype was counted at least ten times. The J gene is TRBJ2-1, the V gene TRBV20-1; TRBD1 agrees at 7 bases. V shed 6 bases and J 4 bases; nucleotides not matched to a gene: 12. The length of the CDR3 is 15 residues. Germline-derived CDR1 and CDR2 are DFQATT and SNEGSKA (reference sequence). CDR3 coding DNA: TGCAGTGCCCACATGGGTAGGGGGCGTTACAATGAGCAGTTCTTC. Protein product: CSAHMGRGRYNEQFF.

This clonotype is termed medium-sized. The chain carries TRBV7-8 and TRBJ2-7; possibly TRBD1 for D (6 bases). The length of the CDR3 is 14 residues. Germline values: CDR1 SGHVS, CDR2 FQNEAQ. V was clipped by 0 bases and J by 6 bases, with 12 bases between them. The CDR3 DNA sequence: TGTGCCAGCAGCTTAGCGTGGGGGCGCGCCGAGCAGTACTTC. Translated, it gives CASSLAWGRAEQYF.

This clonotype appeared many times. V gene TRBV9 combines with J gene TRBJ2-1; possibly TRBD2 for D (6 bases). CDR3 length equals 13 residues. Trimming pared 4 bases from V and 8 bases from J, leaving 13 bases between. The germline V gene encodes CDR1 SGDLS and CDR2 YYNGEE. Written as DNA, the CDR3 is TGTGCCAGCAGCTCCGGGAGCAGCGATGAGCAGTTCTTC. Amino acid sequence: CASSSGSSDEQFF.

This clonotype was observed at least ten times. This chain uses TRBV18 with TRBJ2-1; perhaps TRBD2 as D (5 bases). Germline values: CDR1 KGHSH, CDR2 LQKENI. V gave up 1 base and J gave up 0 bases, with 7 bases separating them. The CDR3 consists of 15 residues. CDR3 sequence reads: CASSPRGDSYNEQFF. The CDR3, as DNA: TGTGCCAGCTCACCACGGGGAGACTCCTACAATGAGCAGTTCTTC. Complete variable domain (other parts from reference TRBV18 and TRBJ2-1): NAGVMQNPRHLVRRRGQEARLRCSPMKGHSHVYWYRQLPEEGLKFMVYLQKENIIDESGMPKERFSAEFPKEGPSILRIQQVVRGDSAAYFCASSPRGDSYNEQFFGPGTRLTVL.

This clonotype was observed at least ten times. The chain employs TRBV20-1 and TRBJ2-1; possibly TRBD1 for D (6 bases). Germline CDR1 reads DFQATT; CDR2 reads SNEGSKA (reference sequence). The CDR3 is 10 amino acids. V lost 3 bases and J 10 bases, leaving 7 bases between the germline ends. CDR3 sequence reads: CSASGQEQFF. The CDR3, as DNA: TGCAGTGCTAGTGGACAGGAGCAGTTCTTC.

Regarding this clonotype: Being one base from a much bigger clone, this may be a read error. The rearrangement uses TRBV11-2 and TRBJ2-3; 7 nucleotides match TRBD2. This CDR3 spans 15 amino acids. Germline V gives CDR1 SGHAT, CDR2 FQNNGV. The ends lost 5 bases at V and 4 bases at J; junction bases unmatched: 9. Here the CDR3 DNA reads TGTGCCAGCAGCCGAGGGCGGGGGTCGGCAGATACGCAGTATTTT. Its protein is CASSRGRGSADTQYF.

The table lists this clonotype with many counts. CDR3 protein: CASSFTGRSDTQYF. CDR3 nucleotides: TGTGCCAGCAGTTTTACCGGGAGGTCAGATACGCAGTATTTT. This chain connects TRBV28 to TRBJ2-3, with 7 bases that match TRBD2. After removal of 3 bases from V and 4 bases from J, the junction contained 4 bases not matched to a gene. CDR1 is MDHEN, CDR2 SYDVKM, per germline. The CDR3 runs to 14 residues.

In nucleotides, the CDR3 is TGTGCCAGCAGTTACTCGAAGTCCGGGAGTCAGCCCCAGCATTTT. This codes for CASSYSKSGSQPQHF. This chain connects TRBV6-2 or TRBV6-3 to TRBJ1-5; D uncertain. The CDR3 covers 15 residues. V lost 0 bases and J 6 bases, leaving 12 bases between the germline ends. Germline V lookup: CDR1 MNHEY, CDR2 SVGEGT.

This clonotype occurred once. The J gene is TRBJ1-6, the V gene TRBV12-3 or TRBV12-4, with D perhaps matching TRBD1 (6 bases). V was pared by 2 bases and J by 8 bases, with 13 bases between. The CDR3 covers 15 residues. This CDR3 reads CASSLLQGRDSPLHF. In DNA form, the CDR3 reads TGTGCCAGCAGTTTATTACAGGGTAGAGATTCACCCCTCCACTTT.

Ten or more counts support this clonotype. This chain joins TRBV6-6 and TRBJ2-3; D is perhaps TRBD1 or TRBD2 (6 bases each). Germline V gene sequence: CDR1 MNHNY, CDR2 SVGAGI (reference sequence). With 2 bases removed from V and 6 bases from J, the gap between germline ends came to 15 bases. The CDR3 covers 15 residues. CDR3 DNA sequence: TGTGCCAGCAGTTACCGGGTGGGGGGCGGGGATACGCAGTATTTT. Its protein product is CASSYRVGGGDTQYF.

J is TRBJ2-5 and V is TRBV11-1; 7 bases align to TRBD1. V lost 5 bases and J lost 4; bases outside the gene matches: 7. The CDR3 covers 14 residues. Germline V gene data show CDR1 as SGHAT and CDR2 as FQDESV (reference sequence). The CDR3 region has the DNA TGTGCCAGCAGCGCCTGGACAGGCGGAGAGACCCAGTACTTC. The encoded protein is CASSAWTGGETQYF.

This clonotype came up many times. CDR3 sequence: CASPSEQFF. The CDR3 coding sequence is TGTGCCAGCCCTAGTGAGCAGTTCTTC. V and J are TRBV2 and TRBJ2-1, with D uncertain. Trimming took 8 bases from V and 9 from J, leaving 5 bases between them. The CDR3 extends over 9 amino acids. Germline values: CDR1 SNHLY, CDR2 FYNNEI.

This clonotype was recorded many times. V usage is TRBV20-1 and J usage is TRBJ2-3; 10 bases agree with TRBD1. CDR1 is DFQATT and CDR2 is SNEGSKA in the germline V gene (reference sequence). With V trimmed by 4 bases and J by 8 bases, 9 bases remained unmatched. This CDR3 spans 14 amino acids. The CDR3 sequence: CSAKTGGQGGTQYF. As DNA, the CDR3 is TGCAGTGCTAAGACAGGGGGCCAAGGTGGTACGCAGTATTTT.

This sequence joins TRBV24-1 and TRBJ1-2; no clear D gene. Germline CDR1 KGHDR, CDR2 SFDVKD. The ends were cut back, 4 bases at V and 4 bases at J, with 9 bases in the middle. The CDR3 runs 13 residues. The CDR3 bases are TGTGCCACCAGTGAGGACGGGTTCTATGGCTACACCTTC. Translating it yields CATSEDGFYGYTF.

This clonotype has a handful of counts. The rearrangement uses TRBV20-1 and TRBJ1-1; TRBD1 agrees at 7 bases. Looked up from germline, CDR1 is DFQATT and CDR2 is SNEGSKA (reference sequence). The trim removed 3 bases at V and 4 bases at J, leaving 8 bases unmatched. This CDR3 spans 14 amino acids. This CDR3 reads CSASEGAFSTEAFF. CDR3 nucleotides: TGCAGTGCTAGCGAGGGGGCCTTTAGCACTGAAGCTTTCTTT.

Points on this clonotype: With a much larger clone just one base away, this may be a read error. This chain uses TRBV19 with TRBJ2-3; D is perhaps TRBD2 (5 bases). The V end lost 5 bases, the J end lost 0 bases, and 12 bases lay between the germline ends. The germline CDR1 and CDR2 sequences are LNHDA and SQIVND (reference sequence). This CDR3 contains 15 residues. CDR3 in DNA: TGTGCCAGTAGTGTAAGGACTGGTAGCACAGATACGCAGTATTTT. Translated: CASSVRTGSTDTQYF. Full variable domain (outside the CDR3, taken from reference TRBV19 and TRBJ2-3): DGGITQSPKYLFRKEGQNVTLSCEQNLNHDAMYWYRQDPGQGLRLIYYSQIVNDFQKGDIAEGYSVSREKKESFPLTVTSAQKNPTAFYLCASSVRTGSTDTQYFGPGTRLTVL.

A few counts support this clonotype. Relative to the germline gene, one junction end is altered; a read error may explain this. V gene TRBV15 combines with J gene TRBJ1-3; D is unclear. Germline V CDR1 and CDR2: LNHNV, YYDKDF (reference sequence). The CDR3 sequence is 18 residues long. The CDR3 region is CATRREPISLSSGNTIYF. The DNA for the CDR3 is TGTGCCACCAGGAGAGAGCCGATTAGCCTGAGCTCTGGAAACACCATATATTTT.

This clonotype occurred many times. In DNA, the CDR3 is TGTGCCAGCAGTGACGAGGACCTACACCTTGAACATAGCAATCAGCCCCAGCATTTT. This codes for CASSDEDLHLEHSNQPQHF. V is TRBV6-1 and J is TRBJ1-5; D gene unclear. Germline values: CDR1 MNHNS, CDR2 SASEGT. The CDR3 is made up of 19 amino acids. Trimming removed 3 bases from V and 0 bases from J, with 21 bases in between.

This clonotype was seen a handful of times. V usage is TRBV5-4 and J usage is TRBJ2-3, with 9 bases that match TRBD1. CDR3 length equals 14 residues. J was trimmed by 4 bases and V by 5 bases; bases with no gene match: 5. Germline loops: CDR1 SGHNT, CDR2 YYREEE (reference sequence). The CDR3 protein is CASRPGQGPDTQYF. The DNA of the CDR3 is TGTGCCAGCAGACCCGGACAGGGGCCAGATACGCAGTATTTT.

This clonotype was recorded a few times. This chain connects TRBV10-3 to TRBJ1-2; D not resolved. Per the germline V gene, CDR1 is ENHRY and CDR2 is SYGVKD. This CDR3 is 15 amino acids long. V was trimmed by 1 base and J by 6 bases, leaving 15 bases between them. For the CDR3, the DNA is TGTGCCATCAGTGAGTTTTGGGAAAAGAAGGATGGCTACACCTTC. Translation: CAISEFWEKKDGYTF.

The gene calls are TRBV13 and TRBJ1-3; no firm D call. Germline V gene lookup returns CDR1 PRHDT and CDR2 FYEKMQ (reference sequence). The ends were cut back, 8 bases at V and 3 bases at J, with 17 bases in the middle. The CDR3 has 15 residues. The CDR3, as DNA: TGTGCCAGCGGCTCCATCCGGTCAGGTGGAAACACCATATATTTT. This gives the protein CASGSIRSGGNTIYF.

The chain has TRBV10-1 and TRBJ2-1; the D is unclear. V gave up 2 bases and J gave up 9 bases, with 17 bases separating them. CDR1 and CDR2 (germline): WNHNN, SYGVQD (reference sequence). The CDR3 totals 15 residues. The CDR3 DNA sequence: TGCGCCAGCAGTGAGGTTAGGAGTGGGCGTAGTGAGCAGTTCTTC. Translating it yields CASSEVRSGRSEQFF.

This clonotype was observed a few times. The J gene is TRBJ1-2, the V gene TRBV5-1; 7 nucleotides align to TRBD1. The trim removed 3 bases at V and 4 bases at J, leaving 12 bases unmatched. Germline V gene sequence: CDR1 SGHRS, CDR2 YFSETQ. This CDR3 is 16 amino acids long. The CDR3 DNA follows: TGCGCCAGCAGCTCCTGGGTAGGACAGGCTTCCTATGGCTACACCTTC. It codes for CASSSWVGQASYGYTF.

The table lists this clonotype with a few counts. The junction and the germline gene differ at one end; a read error may be behind it. The chain joins TRBV10-3 to TRBJ2-7, with 9 bases identical to TRBD2. The V gene's germline CDR1 is ENHRY and CDR2 SYGVKD. The CDR3 covers 14 residues. CDR3 residues: CAIRPAGGSCEQYF. CDR3 DNA sequence: TGTGCCATCAGGCCAGCGGGAGGCTCCTGCGAGCAGTACTTC.

The rearrangement links TRBV24-1 to TRBJ2-7; 7 nucleotides align to TRBD1. V lost 4 bases and J lost 3; bases outside the gene matches: 8. CDR1 KGHDR and CDR2 SFDVKD come from the germline V gene. The CDR3 consists of 15 residues. CDR3: CATSDRGQGVYEQYF. The CDR3, as DNA: TGTGCCACCAGTGACAGAGGGCAGGGGGTCTACGAGCAGTACTTC.